A single sample gave rise to the 30 T cell receptor beta chains below, sequenced in a study of shared clonotypes between healthy human individuals. Naivety among CD8 cells was defined by CD45RO negativity and positive CCR7 selection, thereby excluding terminally differentiated effector memory CD45RA+ cells. Clones were read by immunoSEQ multiplex PCR, and TCRdb kept only the in-frame ones, dropping some. Of under 2,000,000 clones listed, over 85% are singletons. Sequencing input: naive CD8+ T cells sorted from blood. The receptors were sampled from a man between 18 and 35 years old in good health.

The chain joins TRBV5-1 to TRBJ2-1; 10 nucleotides match TRBD1. The junction had 6 bases not matched to a gene; V was cut back by 4 bases and J by 8 bases. CDR1 and CDR2 (germline): SGHRS, YFSETQ. CDR3 length: 14 residues. This CDR3 is CASSEGQGMDEQFF. In DNA, the CDR3 is TGCGCCAGCAGCGAGGGACAGGGGATGGATGAGCAGTTCTTC.

The chain joins TRBV2 to TRBJ2-3; 7 nucleotides match TRBD2. The CDR3 spans 15 residues. Germline CDR1 reads SNHLY; CDR2 reads FYNNEI. Trimming removed 7 bases from V and 2 bases from J; junction bases left unmatched: 9. The CDR3 here is CASTGGVVSTDTQYF. The DNA for the CDR3 is TGTGCCAGCACGGGGGGAGTAGTGTCCACAGATACGCAGTATTTT.

The chain joins TRBV14 to TRBJ2-7, with 7 nucleotides matching TRBD2. After removal of 2 bases from V and 4 bases from J, the junction contained 8 bases not matched to a gene. CDR3 length: 15 residues. The germline V gene encodes CDR1 SGHDN and CDR2 FVKESK. CDR3 in amino acids: CASSQFGGSIYEQYF. The CDR3 nucleotides read TGTGCCAGCAGCCAATTTGGCGGGAGTATTTACGAGCAGTACTTC.

The chain has TRBV27 and TRBJ1-5; no firm D call. With 3 bases removed from V and 7 bases from J, the gap between germline ends came to 10 bases. Germline CDR1 MNHEY, CDR2 SMNVEV (reference sequence). The CDR3 consists of 13 residues. The CDR3 coding sequence is TGTGCCAGCAGTTTTGGACCGTGGCAGCCCCAGCATTTT. Amino acids: CASSFGPWQPQHF.

V and J are TRBV25-1 and TRBJ1-5, with 8 bases matching TRBD1. With 7 bases clipped from V and 9 bases from J, the junction kept 8 bases outside the gene matches. The CDR3 consists of 13 residues. Germline CDR1 MGHDK, CDR2 SYGVNS. The CDR3 region has the DNA TGTGCCAGCACCTCAGGGGGCGCGGGGCCCCAGCATTTT. This translates into CASTSGGAGPQHF. Full variable domain (rest looked up from reference TRBV25-1 and TRBJ1-5): EADIYQTPRYLVIGTGKKITLECSQTMGHDKMYWYQQDPGMELHLIHYSYGVNSTEKGDLSSESTVSRIRTEHFPLTLESARPSHTSQYLCASTSGGAGPQHFGDGTRLSIL.

V and J are TRBV27 and TRBJ1-2; possibly TRBD1 for D (6 bases). This CDR3 has 14 amino acids. Per germline, CDR1 MNHEY and CDR2 SMNVEV (reference sequence). With 4 bases removed from V and 4 bases from J, the gap between germline ends came to 13 bases. The CDR3, as DNA: TGTGCCAGCAGTTCTCCGGGGGCGGCCTATGGCTACACCTTC. It yields the protein CASSSPGAAYGYTF.

The V gene is TRBV4-3, the J gene TRBJ1-1, with D perhaps TRBD1 (5 bases). The CDR3 is made up of 14 amino acids. Germline V gene data show CDR1 as LGHNA and CDR2 as YSLEER. V lost 1 base to trimming and J lost 6 bases, with 12 bases between them. The CDR3 DNA sequence: TGCGCCAGCAGCCAAGTATGGGGAGGGGCTGAAGCTTTCTTT. Protein product: CASSQVWGGAEAFF.

The V and J genes are TRBV4-1 and TRBJ1-2, with TRBD1 matching 9 bases. The CDR3 is made up of 15 amino acids. J gave up 5 bases and V 1 base, and 5 bases lay outside the gene matches. CDR1 is MGHRA, CDR2 YSYEKL, per germline. Here the CDR3 DNA reads TGCGCCAGCAGCCAAGTGACAGGGACAGGGTATGGCTACACCTTC. Translated: CASSQVTGTGYGYTF.

The genes are TRBV5-6 and TRBJ2-1; weak D call: TRBD1 (5 bases). The V gene's germline CDR1 is SGHDT and CDR2 YYEEEE. The CDR3 sequence is 15 residues long. Trimming pared 6 bases from V and 8 bases from J, leaving 21 bases between. CDR3 in amino acids: CASTLESRALHEQFF. The CDR3 coding sequence is TGTGCCAGCACCCTCGAGTCCAGGGCGCTGCATGAGCAGTTCTTC.

This sequence joins TRBV27 and TRBJ1-1; D is perhaps TRBD1 (5 bases). The CDR3 has 13 amino acids. Trimming shortened V by 2 bases and J by 7 bases, and 11 bases separated the two germline ends. Germline-derived CDR1 and CDR2 are MNHEY and SMNVEV (reference sequence). The CDR3 reads CASSLIGGDEAFF. CDR3 DNA sequence: TGTGCCAGCAGTTTAATCGGGGGAGATGAAGCTTTCTTT.

The rearrangement uses TRBV7-6 and TRBJ1-3; 7 bases are shared with TRBD1. The germline V gene encodes CDR1 SGHVS and CDR2 FNYEAQ. J gave up 0 bases and V 5 bases, and 7 bases lay outside the gene matches. The CDR3 runs 16 residues. This chain's CDR3 is CASSLRQGPSGNTIYF. The CDR3 DNA reads TGTGCCAGCAGCCTCCGACAGGGCCCCTCTGGAAACACCATATATTTT.

The V gene is TRBV4-1, the J gene TRBJ2-3; tentatively, D is TRBD2 (6 bases). Between the trimmed V and J ends, which lost 3 bases and 2 bases, there was a span of 21 bases. Germline V gives CDR1 MGHRA, CDR2 YSYEKL. The CDR3 sequence is 18 residues long. CDR3 loop: CASSQEPTRGGATDTQYF. The CDR3 nucleotides are TGCGCCAGCAGCCAGGAACCCACTCGGGGCGGGGCCACAGATACGCAGTATTTT.

Details on this clone: Other DNA sequences in the same sample also yield this CDR3. The gene calls are TRBV9 and TRBJ2-3, with a weak D call TRBD1 (5 bases). CDR3 length: 15 amino acids. CDR1 SGDLS and CDR2 YYNGEE come from the germline V gene. Between the trimmed V and J ends, which lost 0 bases and 2 bases, there was a span of 10 bases. CDR3 nucleotides: TGTGCCAGCAGCGTAGTTGACGGACACACAGATACGCAGTATTTT. Translation gives CASSVVDGHTDTQYF.

About this clone: This same CDR3 is encoded by further DNA sequences in the sample. The rearrangement joins TRBV13 to TRBJ2-1; 11 bases are shared with TRBD2. Germline V gives CDR1 PRHDT, CDR2 FYEKMQ (reference sequence). The CDR3 consists of 15 residues. Unmatched junction bases numbered 4, after V lost 2 bases and J lost 7 bases. The CDR3 here is CASSLTSGSSNEQFF. In DNA form, the CDR3 reads TGTGCCAGCAGCTTAACTAGCGGGAGTAGTAATGAGCAGTTCTTC.

As DNA, the CDR3 is TGTGCCAGCAGTGAGGGGACAGGGGCCAACGTCCTGACTTTC. Residues: CASSEGTGANVLTF. The V and J genes are TRBV2 and TRBJ2-6, with D possibly being TRBD1 (6 bases). CDR3 size: 14 residues. The germline V gene encodes CDR1 SNHLY and CDR2 FYNNEI. V was pared by 3 bases and J by 4 bases, with 7 bases between.

Here the CDR3 reads CASSLDPGAGDNEQFF. Written as DNA, the CDR3 is TGTGCCAGCAGCTTAGATCCGGGGGCAGGGGACAATGAGCAGTTCTTC. The chain carries TRBV11-2 and TRBJ2-1; D is perhaps TRBD1 or TRBD2 (6 bases each). The germline CDR1 and CDR2 sequences are SGHAT and FQNNGV. Trimming stripped 0 bases from V and 5 bases from J, with 14 bases between. CDR3 length: 16 amino acids.

The rearrangement joins TRBV9 to TRBJ2-1; D gene ambiguous. The CDR3 consists of 14 residues. Germline-derived CDR1 and CDR2 are SGDLS and YYNGEE. With 0 bases removed from V and 5 bases from J, the gap between germline ends came to 9 bases. The CDR3 loop reads CASSVEQSDNEQFF. The CDR3 bases are TGTGCCAGCAGCGTAGAGCAAAGCGACAATGAGCAGTTCTTC.

The chain has TRBV5-6 and TRBJ2-1; TRBD1 matches at 7 bases. The CDR3 extends over 13 amino acids. Per germline, CDR1 SGHDT and CDR2 YYEEEE. V gave up 3 bases and J gave up 8 bases; unmatched junction bases: 5. The CDR3 sequence: CASSYDRADEQFF. CDR3 sequence (DNA): TGTGCCAGCAGCTACGACAGGGCCGATGAGCAGTTCTTC.

V gene TRBV5-6 combines with J gene TRBJ1-5, with D perhaps matching TRBD1 (5 bases). The CDR3 contains 15 residues. Trimming shortened V by 0 bases and J by 1 base, and 8 bases separated the two germline ends. The germline V gene has CDR1 SGHDT and CDR2 YYEEEE. CDR3 loop: CASSLEGVSNQPQHF. In nucleotides, the CDR3 is TGTGCCAGCAGCTTGGAAGGGGTAAGCAATCAGCCCCAGCATTTT.

This sequence joins TRBV10-2 and TRBJ1-2; a possible D gene is TRBD1 (5 bases). CDR3 length: 13 amino acids. Trimming stripped 7 bases from V and 4 bases from J, with 13 bases between. CDR1 WSHSY and CDR2 SAAADI come from the germline V gene. The CDR3, as DNA: TGCGCCAGCAAGGGAGACAGTGCCTATGGCTACACCTTC. It specifies CASKGDSAYGYTF.

This clone was recorded only once. The chain combines TRBV11-2 with TRBJ2-1; D is perhaps TRBD2 (7 bases). CDR3 length equals 16 residues. CDR1 is SGHAT, CDR2 FQNNGV, per germline. Trimming cost V 5 bases and J 8 bases, with 22 bases left between them. The CDR3 spells CASSPRGGTLGDEQFF. CDR3 nucleotide sequence: TGTGCCAGCAGCCCTAGGGGGGGTACCCTTGGCGATGAGCAGTTCTTC.

The chain has TRBV7-9 and TRBJ2-7, with 11 bases that match TRBD2. CDR3 length: 15 residues. Trimming took 0 bases from V and 4 from J; bases not matched to a gene: 2. Germline lookup yields CDR1 SEHNR and CDR2 FQNEAQ (reference sequence). The CDR3 sequence: CASSLASGRGYEQYF. The CDR3 coding sequence is TGTGCCAGCAGCTTAGCTAGCGGGAGGGGGTACGAGCAGTACTTC.

This chain joins TRBV5-1 and TRBJ2-7; no definite D call. The germline V gene has CDR1 SGHRS and CDR2 YFSETQ. CDR3 size: 11 residues. The ends were cut back, 4 bases at V and 3 bases at J, with 5 bases in the middle. Written as DNA, the CDR3 is TGCGCCAGCAGCCCAGACTACGAGCAGTACTTC. Encoded protein: CASSPDYEQYF.

On this clone itself: The same CDR3 also results from other DNA sequences found in this sample. This sequence joins TRBV7-9 and TRBJ1-2, with a possible D match to TRBD1 (5 bases). CDR3 length: 12 residues. Looked up from germline, CDR1 is SEHNR and CDR2 is FQNEAQ (reference sequence). V lost 3 bases and J lost 8, with 10 bases in between. This CDR3 is CASSFLGDGYTF. CDR3 bases: TGTGCCAGCAGCTTTCTAGGGGACGGCTACACCTTC.

This chain links TRBV5-6 with TRBJ2-7; TRBD1 aligns across 8 bases. Germline V gene sequence: CDR1 SGHDT, CDR2 YYEEEE. With 0 bases clipped from V and 6 bases from J, the junction kept 11 bases outside the gene matches. The CDR3 runs 16 residues. As DNA, the CDR3 is TGTGCCAGCAGCTTGGAAACAGGGGGGCACCGGAGCGAGCAGTACTTC. It specifies CASSLETGGHRSEQYF. The complete variable domain, with remaining parts taken from reference TRBV5-6 and TRBJ2-7, reads DAGVTQSPTHLIKTRGQQVTLRCSPKSGHDTVSWYQQALGQGPQFIFQYYEEEERQRGNFPDRFSGHQFPNYSSELNVNALLLGDSALYLCASSLETGGHRSEQYFGPGTRLTVT.

Regarding this clone: Other DNA sequences in this sample translate to the same CDR3. V is TRBV27 and J is TRBJ1-5; no firm D call. The V end was cut by 6 bases, the J end by 4 bases, with 13 bases between. The CDR3 totals 14 residues. Germline CDR1 and CDR2: MNHEY and SMNVEV (reference sequence). The CDR3 coding sequence is TGTGCCAGCAGCCCGGGCCTGTCTAATCAGCCCCAGCATTTT. Amino acids: CASSPGLSNQPQHF.

Regarding this clone: The sample carries other DNA sequences with the same CDR3. This chain links TRBV6-5 with TRBJ2-7; D is ambiguous. The length of the CDR3 is 14 residues. Per the germline V gene, CDR1 is MNHEY and CDR2 is SVGAGI. Between the trimmed V and J ends, which lost 0 bases and 1 base, there was a span of 7 bases. The CDR3 nucleotides read TGTGCCAGCAGTTACTCGAGCGAGTCCTACGAGCAGTACTTC. It codes for CASSYSSESYEQYF.

V gene TRBV10-3 combines with J gene TRBJ2-3, with TRBD2 matching over 8 bases. The V gene end was trimmed by 6 bases and the J gene end by 2 bases; junction bases not matched to a gene: 4. The CDR3 is 14 residues long. From germline, CDR1 is ENHRY and CDR2 SYGVKD. DNA for the CDR3: TGTGCCATCAGCGTAGCGGGGACCACAGATACGCAGTATTTT. It is translated as CAISVAGTTDTQYF.

The CDR3, as DNA: TGTGCCAGCAGCCCTGAAGGGCCTACTAATGAAAAACTGTTTTTT. The encoded protein is CASSPEGPTNEKLFF. This sequence joins TRBV28 and TRBJ1-4; D is unclear. The CDR3 totals 15 residues. Per germline, CDR1 MDHEN and CDR2 SYDVKM. Trimming removed 6 bases at V and 2 bases at J, with 13 bases between.

This chain links TRBV7-5 with TRBJ2-7; the DNA was not used to check the table's D call, TRBD1. TRBV7-5 is a known pseudogene. The CDR3 length is 14 residues. The CDR3 loop reads CARSSRTDTYEQYF. The CDR3 DNA follows: TGTGCCAGAAGCTCCCGGACGGACACCTACGAGCAGTACTTC.